Given below is one T cell receptor beta chain in context. The target antigen is unknown. Looked up from germline, CDR1 is SGHRS and CDR2 is YFSETQ. The CDR3 covers 17 residues. Germline trimming cut 4 bases from V and 1 base from J; bases unmatched to any gene: 5. The data are from a study of CD8 T cells in ankylosing spondylitis. TCRdb called the 5' RACE reads again in MiXCR, with one record for every CDR3 protein. The sample yields 350,000 to 550,000 distinct CDR3 sequences, 20% to 30% seen once. Study-wide results and limits: Disease-associated clones were reportedly significantly overrepresented in matched ankylosing spondylitis synovial fluid. Seemingly characteristic of ankylosing spondylitis blood was a TCR beta motif consisting of about 8 highly homologous variants.

The genes are TRBV5-1 and TRBJ2-1, with TRBD2 matching over 13 bases. The clonotype comes from a male donor with ankylosing spondylitis. Sequencing was performed on blood, either unsorted or a sorted T cell fraction (not recorded which). In nucleotides, the CDR3 is TGCGCCAGCAGCGTTTTACTAGCGGGGGGGTCCTACAATGAGCAGTTCTTC. Its protein product is CASSVLLAGGSYNEQFF. The variable domain in full, with the rest retrieved from reference TRBV5-1 and TRBJ2-1, is KAGVTQTPRYLIKTRGQQVTLSCSPISGHRSVSWYQQTPGQGLQFLFEYFSETQRNKGNFPGRFSGRQFSNSRSEMNVSTLELGDSALYLCASSVLLAGGSYNEQFFGPGTRLTVL.